Listed here are 24 T cell receptor beta chains from one sample, sequenced in a study of T cells in Graves' hyperthyroidism and ophthalmopathy. There were TCR beta CDR3 regions amplified from RNA transcripts. A set of HTBI primers served as the primers for a first-round RT-PCR of the TCR CDR3. TCRdb analysed the multiplex PCR reads with MiXCR anew, one entry per CDR3 protein. This sample has 450,000 to 700,000 distinct CDR3 sequences, with roughly 46% found just once. Sequencing was done on a sample of peripheral blood or thyroid tissue (not recorded which). The receptor source for this set is an adult woman with Graves' disease, either hyperthyroidism or ophthalmopathy (not recorded which).

This chain uses TRBV15 with TRBJ2-2, with 7 bases matching TRBD2. The CDR3 has 17 residues. CDR1 LNHNV and CDR2 YYDKDF come from the germline V gene (reference sequence). V was clipped by 2 bases and J by 3 bases; unmatched bases: 9. DNA for the CDR3: TGTGCCACCAGCAGACGAGTAGCGGGCATCTACACCGGGGAGCTGTTTTTT. Its translation is CATSRRVAGIYTGELFF.

The chain joins TRBV7-9 to TRBJ2-7; D remains unclear. V was shortened by 5 bases and J by 3 bases, with 11 bases between the two germline ends. Per the germline V gene, CDR1 is SEHNR and CDR2 is FQNEAQ (reference sequence). The CDR3 is 13 amino acids. The CDR3 DNA sequence: TGTGCCAGCAGCCGATGGACGGACTACGAGCAGTACTTC. It translates to CASSRWTDYEQYF.

Many counts were recorded for this clonotype. The V call is TRBV2, the J call TRBJ2-2; no clear D. Germline values: CDR1 SNHLY, CDR2 FYNNEI. The ends were cut back, 4 bases at V and 3 bases at J, with 9 bases in the middle. This CDR3 has 14 residues. CDR3 residues: CASSVRQDTGELFF. Written as DNA, the CDR3 is TGTGCCAGCAGTGTCCGGCAGGACACCGGGGAGCTGTTTTTT. The variable domain in full, completed from reference TRBV2 and TRBJ2-2, reads EPEVTQTPSHQVTQMGQEVILRCVPISNHLYFYWYRQILGQKVEFLVSFYNNEISEKSEIFDDQFSVERPDGSNFTLKIRSTKLEDSAMYFCASSVRQDTGELFFGEGSRLTVL.

A note on this clonotype: The germline gene is not matched at one end of the junction; a read error may be the cause. The CDR3 is CASGLDEKTHYF. DNA of the CDR3: TGTGCCAGCGGACTAGACGAAAAGACCCATTACTTC. The chain uses TRBV6-6 and TRBJ2-5, with 7 bases that match TRBD2. The germline V gene encodes CDR1 MNHNY and CDR2 SVGAGI (reference sequence). This CDR3 is 12 amino acids long.

This clonotype was seen more than once but under ten times. The gene calls are TRBV27 and TRBJ2-5; D gene ambiguous. CDR1 is MNHEY, CDR2 SMNVEV, per germline (reference sequence). The CDR3 is 14 residues long. The germline V and J ends were trimmed by 7 bases and 2 bases, with 14 bases remaining between them. Written as DNA, the CDR3 is TGTGCCAGCAATCTAAAAGGTCGACAAGAGACCCAGTACTTC. Translation gives CASNLKGRQETQYF.

This clonotype has a handful of counts. This chain uses TRBV10-2 with TRBJ2-7; TRBD2 matches 8 bases. The CDR3 extends over 13 amino acids. V gave up 6 bases and J gave up 4 bases; unmatched junction bases: 5. Germline values: CDR1 WSHSY, CDR2 SAAADI. Here the CDR3 reads CASSTSGVYEQYF. CDR3 coding DNA: TGCGCCAGCAGCACTAGCGGAGTATACGAGCAGTACTTC.

The rearrangement links TRBV5-5 to TRBJ2-7; the D gene is possibly TRBD1 (6 bases). Germline lookup yields CDR1 SGHKS and CDR2 YYEKEE (reference sequence). This CDR3 comprises 13 residues. The CDR3 sequence: CAAASGQNYEQYF. The CDR3, as DNA: TGTGCTGCGGCCTCGGGACAAAACTACGAGCAGTACTTC.

This clonotype was seen ten or more times. The chain carries TRBV30 and TRBJ1-2, with a possible D match to TRBD1 (6 bases). The CDR3 spans 13 residues. V was shortened by 1 base and J by 2 bases, with 8 bases between the two germline ends. CDR1 is GTSNPN, CDR2 SVGIG, per germline (reference sequence). This chain's CDR3 is CAWSAGTNYGYTF. CDR3 sequence (DNA): TGTGCCTGGAGTGCCGGGACAAACTATGGCTACACCTTC.

This clonotype was picked up many times. The chain couples TRBV9 to TRBJ1-2; a weak D match, TRBD1 (5 bases). Trimming stripped 2 bases from V and 4 bases from J, with 15 bases between. CDR3 size: 15 residues. CDR1 and CDR2 from the germline V gene are SGDLS and YYNGEE. The CDR3 loop is CASSVGETESYGYTF. The DNA of the CDR3 is TGTGCCAGCAGCGTGGGGGAGACCGAGAGCTATGGCTACACCTTC.

Only a few counts were recorded for this clonotype. V and J are TRBV29-1 and TRBJ2-3, with 10 bases fitting TRBD2. CDR3 length: 17 residues. Germline values: CDR1 SQVTM, CDR2 ANQGSEA. J lost 3 bases, V lost 2 bases, and 11 bases had no gene match. The CDR3 protein is CSVERPSGRGRTDTQYF. The CDR3 nucleotides read TGCAGCGTTGAAAGGCCCAGCGGGAGGGGGAGGACAGATACGCAGTATTTT.

The rearrangement links TRBV7-9 to TRBJ1-2; 8 bases match TRBD1. CDR3 length: 14 amino acids. CDR1 and CDR2 (germline): SEHNR, FQNEAQ (reference sequence). V was pared by 5 bases and J by 6 bases, with 8 bases of the junction left unmatched. CDR3: CASSVWDRSNGYTF. In DNA, the CDR3 is TGTGCCAGCAGCGTATGGGACAGGTCCAATGGCTACACCTTC. Full variable domain (outside the CDR3, taken from reference TRBV7-9 and TRBJ1-2): DTGVSQNPRHKITKRGQNVTFRCDPISEHNRLYWYRQTLGQGPEFLTYFQNEAQLEKSRLLSDRFSAERPKGSFSTLEIQRTEQGDSAMYLCASSVWDRSNGYTFGSGTRLTVV.

This clonotype was detected many times. The chain has TRBV4-1 and TRBJ1-2, with a tentative D call TRBD1 (5 bases). The ends were cut back, 1 base at V and 2 bases at J, with 14 bases in the middle. CDR3 size: 16 residues. Germline V lookup: CDR1 MGHRA, CDR2 YSYEKL. As DNA, the CDR3 is TGCGCCAGCAGCCAAGGATGGGGGACGGCCAACTATGGCTACACCTTC. It encodes CASSQGWGTANYGYTF.

This clonotype came up a few times. The chain employs TRBV4-1 and TRBJ1-3; no firm D call. CDR3 length: 17 amino acids. The germline V gene encodes CDR1 MGHRA and CDR2 YSYEKL. Trimming pared 3 bases from V and 0 bases from J, leaving 15 bases between. CDR3 nucleotides: TGCGCCAGCAGCCATAAATTTCAGGAGAGCTCTGGAAACACCATATATTTT. Translating gives CASSHKFQESSGNTIYF.

Concerning this clonotype: Mismatch with germline at one junction end may stem from a read error. This CDR3 is CASSQDFRGRSETQYF. CDR3 DNA sequence: TGCGCCAGCAGCCAAGATTTCCGGGGACGAAGCGAGACCCAGTACTTC. The chain combines TRBV7-9 with TRBJ2-5; tentatively, D is TRBD1 or TRBD2 (5 bases each). Germline CDR1 and CDR2: SEHNR and FQNEAQ (reference sequence). The CDR3 sequence is 16 residues long.

CDR3 nucleotides: TGTGCCTGGAGTGGGAACTATGGCTACACCTTC. Translating it yields CAWSGNYGYTF. The gene calls are TRBV30 and TRBJ1-2, with unresolved D. The CDR3 is 11 residues long. The germline V and J ends were trimmed by 1 base and 2 bases, with 2 bases remaining between them. CDR1 and CDR2 from the germline V gene are GTSNPN and SVGIG (reference sequence).

There are a few counts of this clonotype. The chain employs TRBV10-3 and TRBJ1-2; D is ambiguous. The CDR3 covers 15 residues. Germline V gene data show CDR1 as ENHRY and CDR2 as SYGVKD. V was shortened by 2 bases and J by 0 bases, with 10 bases between the two germline ends. The CDR3 region is CAISEGNRANYGYTF. Here the CDR3 DNA reads TGTGCCATCAGTGAGGGTAATAGGGCTAACTATGGCTACACCTTC.

This clonotype was observed at least ten times. This rearrangement joins TRBV9 to TRBJ2-7; D possibly corresponds to TRBD2 (6 bases). Germline V gene sequence: CDR1 SGDLS, CDR2 YYNGEE. The V gene lost 0 bases and the J gene lost 3 bases, with 10 bases spanning the gap. CDR3 length: 14 residues. The CDR3 DNA reads TGTGCCAGCAGCGTAGGGAGGGGAAACTACGAGCAGTACTTC. Residues: CASSVGRGNYEQYF.

This clonotype was counted ten times or more. One junction end disagrees with the germline gene, perhaps due to a read error. The J gene is TRBJ2-7, the V gene TRBV7-7; unclear D gene. CDR1 and CDR2 (germline): SSHAT, FNYEAQ (reference sequence). CDR3 length: 12 residues. The CDR3 sequence: CASSLGFDEQYF. In DNA form, the CDR3 reads TGTGCTAGCAGCTTAGGCTTCGACGAGCAGTACTTC.

A remark on this clonotype: The missing conserved phenylalanine or tryptophan at the end of this CDR3 makes a read error likely. No DNA is shown, since the ends of the CDR3 on it are uncertain; the CDR3 is the one TCRdb lists. The chain joins TRBV7-6 to TRBJ2-5; the D call of TRBD2 is as the table states it, not checked on the DNA. In germline, CDR1 is SGHVS, CDR2 FNYEAQ. A total of 10 residues make up the CDR3, ends included. The CDR3 here is CASSSPILAG.

This clonotype was counted at least ten times. This rearrangement joins TRBV7-2 to TRBJ1-1; the D is unclear. There are 13 residues in the CDR3. Germline CDR1 is SGHTA and CDR2 is FQGNSA. V was pared by 5 bases and J by 3 bases, with 10 bases between. Written as DNA, the CDR3 is TGTGCCAGCAGCCCCGAGGGATACACTGAAGCTTTCTTT. As protein: CASSPEGYTEAFF.

This clonotype was counted at least ten times. The chain uses TRBV20-1 and TRBJ1-1, with D maybe TRBD1 (6 bases). Germline CDR1 reads DFQATT; CDR2 reads SNEGSKA (reference sequence). Trimming pared 5 bases from V and 6 bases from J, leaving 13 bases between. CDR3 size: 12 residues. Written as DNA, the CDR3 is TGCAGTGCTGAAACAGGGATAGCTGAAGCTTTCTTT. It specifies CSAETGIAEAFF.

This chain joins TRBV12-3 or TRBV12-4 and TRBJ1-5, with D hard to call. Trimming shortened V by 6 bases and J by 6 bases, and 9 bases separated the two germline ends. This CDR3 region has 12 residues. The CDR3 bases are TGTGCCAGCAGAGGAGGTGGTCAGCCCCAGCATTTT. It translates to CASRGGGQPQHF.

V is TRBV20-1 and J is TRBJ2-5, with D unresolved. The germline V and J ends were trimmed by 1 base and 1 base, with 7 bases remaining between them. Germline loops: CDR1 DFQATT, CDR2 SNEGSKA (reference sequence). The CDR3 sequence is 13 residues long. The CDR3 here is CSARGLSQETQYF. Here the CDR3 DNA reads TGCAGTGCTAGAGGTTTATCCCAAGAGACCCAGTACTTC.

In its sample, this clonotype was seen many times. The rearrangement links TRBV4-1 to TRBJ1-6; D gene uncertain. The V end was cut by 0 bases, the J end by 10 bases, with 10 bases between. Germline V gene lookup returns CDR1 MGHRA and CDR2 YSYEKL. The CDR3 totals 14 residues. In DNA, the CDR3 is TGCGCCAGCAGCCAAGATTTTTCTGGCTCACCCCTCCACTTT. Protein sequence: CASSQDFSGSPLHF.